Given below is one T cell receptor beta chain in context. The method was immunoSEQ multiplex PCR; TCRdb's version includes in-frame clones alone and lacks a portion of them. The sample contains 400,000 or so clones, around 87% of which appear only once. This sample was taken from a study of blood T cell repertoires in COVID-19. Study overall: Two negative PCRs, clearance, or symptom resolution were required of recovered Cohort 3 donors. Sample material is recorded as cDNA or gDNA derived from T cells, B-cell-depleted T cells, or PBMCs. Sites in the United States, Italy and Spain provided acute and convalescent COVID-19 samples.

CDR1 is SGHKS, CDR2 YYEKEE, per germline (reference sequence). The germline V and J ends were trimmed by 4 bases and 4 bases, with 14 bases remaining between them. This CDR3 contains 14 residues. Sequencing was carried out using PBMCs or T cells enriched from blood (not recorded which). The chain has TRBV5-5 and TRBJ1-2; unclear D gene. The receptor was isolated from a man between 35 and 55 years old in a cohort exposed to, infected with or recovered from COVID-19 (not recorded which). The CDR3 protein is CASSLSGGFYGYTF. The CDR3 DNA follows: TGTGCCAGCAGCCTATCCGGCGGCTTCTATGGCTACACCTTC.